In this sample, the clone carrying this TCR beta chain turned up once. Its cognate antigen is unknown. These data are taken from a study of T cells in localized non-small cell lung cancer. Whole-study results and caveats: Peak T cell clonality was found in uninvolved adjacent lung, exceeding tumor.

The data were produced by immunoSEQ multiplex PCR, yet TCRdb's version contains in-frame clones alone and is incomplete. This repertoire shows fewer than 25,000 clones, roughly 91% found once; its top ten account for approximately 12%. This CDR3 is 15 amino acids long. V gave up 5 bases and J gave up 3 bases; unmatched junction bases: 6. Germline CDR1 SQVTM, CDR2 ANQGSEA. The receptor comes from an older male donor with stage I lung adenocarcinoma. V usage is TRBV29-1 and J usage is TRBJ1-3; 11 positions agree with TRBD1. The specimen was peripheral blood, collected before any cancer treatment. The CDR3, as DNA: TGCAGCGTTTACGGGACAGGGGGTCTTGGAAACACCATATATTTT. Protein product: CSVYGTGGLGNTIYF. The full variable domain, completed using reference TRBV29-1 and TRBJ1-3, is SAVISQKPSRDICQRGTSLTIQCQVDSQVTMMFWYRQQPGQSLTLIATANQGSEATYESGFVIDKFPISRPNLTFSTLTVSNMSPEDSSIYLCSVYGTGGLGNTIYFGEGSWLTVV.